The present entry profiles one T cell receptor beta chain with its context. This sample stems from a study of blood T cell repertoires in COVID-19. As for the study in general: Nucleic acid was either cDNA or gDNA, and it came from T cells, B-cell-depleted T cells, or PBMCs.

How the authors handled the data: Nucleated cell counts were estimated from reference gene primer amplification. Clones were sequenced by immunoSEQ multiplex PCR, and TCRdb holds only the in-frame ones, with some missing. From that table come the V and J calls and clone size; the DNA was used to work out D and trimming. In the table there are some 400,000 clones, around 90% of which are singletons. This CDR3 spans 16 amino acids. V was pared by 1 base and J by 9 bases, with 13 bases of the junction left unmatched. Germline V gene sequence: CDR1 SGHRS, CDR2 YFSETQ. The chain has TRBV5-1 and TRBJ2-1; 7 nucleotides align to TRBD2. The specimen was peripheral blood. The TCR was taken from a human donor in a cohort sampled during active COVID-19. CDR3 region: CASSLRAGDVYGEQFF. In DNA form, the CDR3 reads TGCGCCAGCAGCTTGCGGGCGGGGGATGTTTACGGTGAGCAGTTCTTC.